This T cell receptor beta chain was sequenced during a study of T cells in Graves' hyperthyroidism and ophthalmopathy. General study findings and limits: Blood also showed most of the thyroid clonotypes that were expanded above 0.001.

Trimming took off 4 bases at V and 2 bases at J, with 14 bases between the two ends. This CDR3 comprises 14 residues. Germline V gene sequence: CDR1 SQVTM, CDR2 ANQGSEA. Pregnant or lactating patients were excluded, as were those with uncontrolled infection or other autoimmune disease. From more than 8 ml of fresh peripheral blood, PBMCs were isolated. Worth noting for this clonotype: Its antigen is unknown.

RNA transcripts served as the template for amplifying TCR beta CDR3 regions. When the TCR CDR3 underwent first-round RT-PCR, the HTBI primer set was used. MiXCR was run by TCRdb on the multiplex PCR reads, yielding one entry per CDR3 protein. The data contain approximately 740,000 distinct CDR3 sequences, roughly 15% of them singletons. This TCR derives from a woman aged 18-29 years with Graves' hyperthyroidism. Sequencing was performed on blood. The V and J genes are TRBV29-1 and TRBJ2-5; D not resolved. CDR3 coding DNA: TGCAGCGTTGTGCCCTACGAGAGACAAGAGACCCAGTACTTC. Protein: CSVVPYERQETQYF.